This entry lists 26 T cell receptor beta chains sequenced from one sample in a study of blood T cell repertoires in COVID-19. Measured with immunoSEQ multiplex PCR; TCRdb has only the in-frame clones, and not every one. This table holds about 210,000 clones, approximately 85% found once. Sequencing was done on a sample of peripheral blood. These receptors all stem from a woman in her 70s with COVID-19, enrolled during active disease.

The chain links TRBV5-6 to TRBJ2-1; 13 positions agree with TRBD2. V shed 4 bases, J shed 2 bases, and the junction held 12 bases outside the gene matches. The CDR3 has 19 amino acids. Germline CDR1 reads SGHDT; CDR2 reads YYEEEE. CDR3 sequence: CASSLGLAGPGLTYNEQFF. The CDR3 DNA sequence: TGTGCCAGCAGCCTGGGACTAGCGGGGCCAGGGCTCACCTACAATGAGCAGTTCTTC.

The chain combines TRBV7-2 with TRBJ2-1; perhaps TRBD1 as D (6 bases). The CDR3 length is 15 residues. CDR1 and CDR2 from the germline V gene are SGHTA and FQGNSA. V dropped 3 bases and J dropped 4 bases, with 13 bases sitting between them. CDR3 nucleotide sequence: TGTGCCAGCAGCTTCGATGGGGGCCATTACAATGAGCAGTTCTTC. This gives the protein CASSFDGGHYNEQFF.

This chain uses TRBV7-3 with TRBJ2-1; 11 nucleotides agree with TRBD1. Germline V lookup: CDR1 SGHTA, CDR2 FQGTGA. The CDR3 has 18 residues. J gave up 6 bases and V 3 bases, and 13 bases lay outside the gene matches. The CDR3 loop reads CASSFSPRGTGGGNEQFF. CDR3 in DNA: TGTGCCAGCAGCTTTTCGCCTCGTGGGACAGGGGGAGGCAATGAGCAGTTCTTC.

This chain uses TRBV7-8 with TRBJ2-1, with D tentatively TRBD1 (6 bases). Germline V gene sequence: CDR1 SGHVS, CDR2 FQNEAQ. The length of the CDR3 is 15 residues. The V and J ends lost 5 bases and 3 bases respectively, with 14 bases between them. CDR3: CASSTDRWGYNEQFF. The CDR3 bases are TGTGCCAGCAGCACAGACAGGTGGGGCTACAATGAGCAGTTCTTC.

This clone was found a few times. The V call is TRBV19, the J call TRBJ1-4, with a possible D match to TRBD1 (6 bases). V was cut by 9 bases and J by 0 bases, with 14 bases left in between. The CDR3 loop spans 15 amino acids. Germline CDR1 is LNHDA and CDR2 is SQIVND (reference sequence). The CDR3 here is CASKQGLATNEKLFF. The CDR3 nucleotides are TGTGCCAGCAAACAGGGCCTTGCAACTAATGAAAAACTGTTTTTT.

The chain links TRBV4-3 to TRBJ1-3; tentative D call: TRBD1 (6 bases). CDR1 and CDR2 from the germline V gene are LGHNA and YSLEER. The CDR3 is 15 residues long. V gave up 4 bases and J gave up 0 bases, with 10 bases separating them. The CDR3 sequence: CASSPDRISGNTIYF. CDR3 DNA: TGCGCCAGCAGCCCTGACAGGATCTCTGGAAACACCATATATTTT.

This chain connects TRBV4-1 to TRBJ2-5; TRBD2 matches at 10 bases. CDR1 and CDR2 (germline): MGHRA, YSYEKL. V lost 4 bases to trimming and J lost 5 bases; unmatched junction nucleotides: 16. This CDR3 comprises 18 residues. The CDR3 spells CASSLPPHLAGVGETQYF. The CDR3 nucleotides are TGCGCCAGCAGCCTACCCCCACATCTAGCGGGAGTGGGGGAGACCCAGTACTTC.

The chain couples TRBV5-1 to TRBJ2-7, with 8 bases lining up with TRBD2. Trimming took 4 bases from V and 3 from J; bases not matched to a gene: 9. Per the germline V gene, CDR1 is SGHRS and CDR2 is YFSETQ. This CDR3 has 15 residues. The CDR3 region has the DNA TGCGCCAGCAGCCCTTCCGGGACTAGTATCTACGAGCAGTACTTC. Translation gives CASSPSGTSIYEQYF.

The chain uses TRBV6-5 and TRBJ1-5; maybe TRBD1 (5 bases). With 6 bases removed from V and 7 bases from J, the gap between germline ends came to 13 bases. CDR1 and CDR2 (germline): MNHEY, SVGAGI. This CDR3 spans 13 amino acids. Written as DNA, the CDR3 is TGTGCCAGCAGAGACAGTTGGGGACAGCCCCAGCATTTT. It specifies CASRDSWGQPQHF.

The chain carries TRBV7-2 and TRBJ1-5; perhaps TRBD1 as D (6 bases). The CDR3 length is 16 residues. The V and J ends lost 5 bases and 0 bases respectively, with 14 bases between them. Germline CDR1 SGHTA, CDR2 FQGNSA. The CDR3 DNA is TGTGCCAGCAGCCCCTGGAAGGGGGTTAGCAATCAGCCCCAGCATTTT. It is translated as CASSPWKGVSNQPQHF. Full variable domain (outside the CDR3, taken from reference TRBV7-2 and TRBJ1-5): GAGVSQSPSNKVTEKGKDVELRCDPISGHTALYWYRQSLGQGLEFLIYFQGNSAPDKSGLPSDRFSAERTGGSVSTLTIQRTQQEDSAVYLCASSPWKGVSNQPQHFGDGTRLSIL.

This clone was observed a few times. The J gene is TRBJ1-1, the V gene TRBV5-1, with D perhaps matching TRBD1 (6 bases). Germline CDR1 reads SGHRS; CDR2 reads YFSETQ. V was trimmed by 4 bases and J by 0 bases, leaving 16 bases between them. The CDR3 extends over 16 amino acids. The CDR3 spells CASSGNRDFVNTEAFF. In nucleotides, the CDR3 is TGCGCCAGCAGCGGAAACAGGGATTTTGTGAACACTGAAGCTTTCTTT.

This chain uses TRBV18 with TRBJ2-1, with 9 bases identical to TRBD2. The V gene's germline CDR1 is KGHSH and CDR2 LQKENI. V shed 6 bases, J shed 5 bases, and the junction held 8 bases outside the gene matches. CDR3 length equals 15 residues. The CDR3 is CASSEGTSRNNEQFF. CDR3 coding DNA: TGTGCCAGCTCGGAGGGGACTAGCCGCAACAATGAGCAGTTCTTC.

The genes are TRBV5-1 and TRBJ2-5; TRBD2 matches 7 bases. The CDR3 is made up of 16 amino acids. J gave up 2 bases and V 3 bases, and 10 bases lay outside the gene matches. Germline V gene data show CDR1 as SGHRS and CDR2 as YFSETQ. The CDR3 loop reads CASSSRVSGTQETQYF. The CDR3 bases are TGCGCCAGCAGCTCCAGGGTGAGCGGGACTCAAGAGACCCAGTACTTC.

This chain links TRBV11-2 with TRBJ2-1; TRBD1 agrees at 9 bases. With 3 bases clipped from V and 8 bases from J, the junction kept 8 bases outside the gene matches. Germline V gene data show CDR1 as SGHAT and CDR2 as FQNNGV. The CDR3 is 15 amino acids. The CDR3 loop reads CASSLEDRGVYEQFF. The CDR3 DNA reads TGTGCCAGCAGCTTGGAGGACAGGGGCGTCTATGAGCAGTTCTTC.

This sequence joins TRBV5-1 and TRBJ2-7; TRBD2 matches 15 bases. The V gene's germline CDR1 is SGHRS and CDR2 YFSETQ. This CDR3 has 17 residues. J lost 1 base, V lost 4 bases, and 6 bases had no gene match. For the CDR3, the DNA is TGCGCCAGCAGCCCCGGGACTAGCGGGGGGTTTTCCTACGAGCAGTACTTC. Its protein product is CASSPGTSGGFSYEQYF.

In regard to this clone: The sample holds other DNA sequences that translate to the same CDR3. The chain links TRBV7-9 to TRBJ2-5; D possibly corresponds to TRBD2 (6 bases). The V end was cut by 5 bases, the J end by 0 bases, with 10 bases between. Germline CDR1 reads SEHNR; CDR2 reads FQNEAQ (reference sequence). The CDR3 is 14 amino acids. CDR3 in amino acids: CASSLRLDQETQYF. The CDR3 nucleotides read TGTGCCAGCAGCCTCAGACTAGACCAAGAGACCCAGTACTTC.

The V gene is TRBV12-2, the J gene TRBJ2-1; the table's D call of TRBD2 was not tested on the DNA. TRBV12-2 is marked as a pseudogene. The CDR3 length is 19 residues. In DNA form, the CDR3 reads TGTGCAAGTCGCTTAGCGGGTTCCGAGGGAAGAAGCTCCTACAATGAGCAGTTCTTC. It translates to CASRLAGSEGRSSYNEQFF.

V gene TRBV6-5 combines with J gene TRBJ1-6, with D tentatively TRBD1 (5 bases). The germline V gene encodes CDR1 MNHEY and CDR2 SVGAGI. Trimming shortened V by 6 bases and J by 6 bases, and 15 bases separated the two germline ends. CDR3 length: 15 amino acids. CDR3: CASRAQGAPNSPLHF. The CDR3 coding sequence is TGTGCCAGCAGGGCTCAAGGGGCCCCTAATTCACCCCTCCACTTT.

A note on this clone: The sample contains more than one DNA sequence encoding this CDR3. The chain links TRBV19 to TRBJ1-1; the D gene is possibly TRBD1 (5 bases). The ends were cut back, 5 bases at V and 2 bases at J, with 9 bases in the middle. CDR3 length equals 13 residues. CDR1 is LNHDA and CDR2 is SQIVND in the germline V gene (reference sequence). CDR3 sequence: CASSEQANTEAFF. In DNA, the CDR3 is TGTGCCAGTAGTGAACAGGCAAACACTGAAGCTTTCTTT.

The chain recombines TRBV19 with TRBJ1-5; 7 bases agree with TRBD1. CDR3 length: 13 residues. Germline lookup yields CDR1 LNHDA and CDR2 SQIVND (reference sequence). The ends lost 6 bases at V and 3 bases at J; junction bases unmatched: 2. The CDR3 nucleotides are TGTGCCAGTAGCGGGACAGTCAATCAGCCCCAGCATTTT. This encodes CASSGTVNQPQHF.

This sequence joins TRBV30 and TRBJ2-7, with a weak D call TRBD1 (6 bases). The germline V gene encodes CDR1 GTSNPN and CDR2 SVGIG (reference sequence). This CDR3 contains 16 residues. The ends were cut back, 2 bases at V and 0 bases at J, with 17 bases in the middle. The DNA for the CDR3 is TGTGCCTGGAGTCCCCCTAACAGGGTCGCCTCCTACGAGCAGTACTTC. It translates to CAWSPPNRVASYEQYF.

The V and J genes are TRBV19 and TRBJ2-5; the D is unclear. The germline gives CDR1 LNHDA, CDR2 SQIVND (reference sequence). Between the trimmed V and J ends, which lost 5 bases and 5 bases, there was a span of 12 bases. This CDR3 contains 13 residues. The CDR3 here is CASSGELRETQYF. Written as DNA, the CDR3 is TGTGCCAGTAGTGGAGAACTTAGGGAGACCCAGTACTTC.

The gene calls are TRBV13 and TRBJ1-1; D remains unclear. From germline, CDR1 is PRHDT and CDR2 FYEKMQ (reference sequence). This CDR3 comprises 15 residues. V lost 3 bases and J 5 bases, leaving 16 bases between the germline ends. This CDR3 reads CASSLALQSGTEAFF. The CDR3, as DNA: TGTGCCAGCAGCTTGGCCTTACAGTCGGGAACTGAAGCTTTCTTT.

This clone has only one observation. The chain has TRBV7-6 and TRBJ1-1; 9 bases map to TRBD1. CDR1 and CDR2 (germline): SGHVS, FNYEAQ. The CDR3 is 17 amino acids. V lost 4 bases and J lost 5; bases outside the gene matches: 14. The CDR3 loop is CASSSSLGQGPRTEAFF. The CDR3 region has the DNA TGTGCCAGCAGCTCCTCTCTTGGACAGGGGCCGAGGACTGAAGCTTTCTTT.

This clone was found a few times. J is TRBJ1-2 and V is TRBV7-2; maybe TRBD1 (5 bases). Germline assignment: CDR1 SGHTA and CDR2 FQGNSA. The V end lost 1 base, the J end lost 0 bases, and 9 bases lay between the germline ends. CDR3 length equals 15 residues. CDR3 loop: CASSLGRGTNYGYTF. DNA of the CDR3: TGTGCCAGCAGCTTAGGTCGGGGGACTAACTATGGCTACACCTTC.

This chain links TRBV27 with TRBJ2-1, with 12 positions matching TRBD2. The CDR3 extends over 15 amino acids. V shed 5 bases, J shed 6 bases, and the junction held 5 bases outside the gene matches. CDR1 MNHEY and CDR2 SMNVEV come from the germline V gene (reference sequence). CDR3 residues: CASSLTSGGFNEQFF. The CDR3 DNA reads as TGTGCCAGCAGTCTCACTAGCGGGGGGTTCAATGAGCAGTTCTTC.